These 22 T cell receptor beta chains share one sample of origin, sequenced in a study of blood T cells in healthy people across ages. A second PCR, run for roughly 7 to 11 cycles, used a sample-barcoded 5' primer plus a J-beta primer mix. TCRdb re-called the 5' RACE reads with MiXCR, one entry per CDR3 protein. The data show hundreds of thousands of distinct CDR3 sequences, with 45% to 60% seen just once and 51% held by the top ten. The sequenced material came from blood. The origin of the receptors is a man aged 60 to 75 in good health.

The CDR3 sequence is CASQVRRGNQPQHF. The CDR3 bases are TGTGCCAGCCAAGTCCGCAGGGGCAATCAGCCCCAGCATTTT. J is TRBJ1-5 and V is TRBV2, with D perhaps TRBD1 (5 bases). The germline V gene has CDR1 SNHLY and CDR2 FYNNEI. V gave up 8 bases and J gave up 2 bases, with 13 bases separating them. This CDR3 spans 14 amino acids.

The V call is TRBV13, the J call TRBJ2-1, with 7 bases aligning to TRBD1. CDR1 and CDR2 from the germline V gene are PRHDT and FYEKMQ (reference sequence). CDR3 length: 15 residues. With V trimmed by 6 bases and J by 5 bases, 10 bases remained unmatched. The CDR3 sequence is CASRQNRGWHNEQFF. DNA of the CDR3: TGTGCCAGCAGACAAAACAGGGGATGGCACAATGAGCAGTTCTTC. Variable domain in full (rest from reference TRBV13 and TRBJ2-1): AAGVIQSPRHLIKEKRETATLKCYPIPRHDTVYWYQQGPGQDPQFLISFYEKMQSDKGSIPDRFSAQQFSDYHSELNMSSLELGDSALYFCASRQNRGWHNEQFFGPGTRLTVL.

The rearrangement joins TRBV5-1 to TRBJ1-1, with 11 positions matching TRBD1. The CDR3 runs to 15 residues. CDR1 is SGHRS and CDR2 is YFSETQ in the germline V gene. Trimming took 4 bases from V and 5 from J; bases not matched to a gene: 7. The DNA for the CDR3 is TGCGCCAGCAGCGCGGGACAGGGGGTAGGAACTGAAGCTTTCTTT. The encoded protein is CASSAGQGVGTEAFF.

This chain joins TRBV12-3 or TRBV12-4 and TRBJ2-7; a possible D gene is TRBD2 (6 bases). This CDR3 comprises 14 residues. V was clipped by 7 bases and J by 1 base, with 14 bases between them. The CDR3 DNA is TGTGCCAGCACCTCTGTGGGGGGTTCCTACGAGCAGTACTTC. As protein: CASTSVGGSYEQYF.

The table lists this clonotype with a few counts. The J gene is TRBJ1-2, the V gene TRBV5-1, with D hard to call. Germline CDR1 and CDR2: SGHRS and YFSETQ. CDR3 length: 13 residues. V lost 3 bases and J lost 4, with 10 bases in between. CDR3 coding DNA: TGCGCCAGCAGCTCCCCAGACGGCTATGGCTACACCTTC. Translation gives CASSSPDGYGYTF.

Here the CDR3 reads CASSYSGRLDYGYTF. The DNA for the CDR3 is TGTGCCAGCAGTTACTCGGGCAGGCTCGACTATGGCTACACCTTC. The V and J genes are TRBV6-2 or TRBV6-3 and TRBJ1-2; D is undetermined. Trimming stripped 0 bases from V and 3 bases from J, with 11 bases between. Germline V gene sequence: CDR1 MNHEY, CDR2 SVGEGT. CDR3 length equals 15 residues.

The rearrangement joins TRBV29-1 to TRBJ2-1; 10 bases fit TRBD2. The CDR3 runs to 14 residues. Germline V CDR1 and CDR2: SQVTM, ANQGSEA. Losses at the gene ends were 6 bases for V and 13 bases for J; bases not matched to a gene: 15. The CDR3 sequence: CSVSGLAGAGSQFF. In DNA, the CDR3 is TGCAGCGTGAGCGGTCTAGCGGGGGCCGGAAGCCAGTTCTTC.

Only a few counts were recorded for this clonotype. The chain recombines TRBV11-2 with TRBJ2-5; 8 positions match TRBD1. This CDR3 has 16 amino acids. V was pared by 5 bases and J by 5 bases, with 13 bases of the junction left unmatched. Germline V CDR1 and CDR2: SGHAT, FQNNGV. The CDR3 loop is CASSPGAGGFSETQYF. CDR3 sequence (DNA): TGTGCCAGCAGCCCTGGGGCAGGGGGCTTTTCGGAGACCCAGTACTTC.

This chain connects TRBV5-1 to TRBJ2-7; D assignment may be TRBD1 or TRBD2 (6 bases each). The ends were cut back, 0 bases at V and 3 bases at J, with 13 bases in the middle. CDR3 size: 15 residues. CDR1 SGHRS and CDR2 YFSETQ come from the germline V gene. CDR3 protein: CASSLGTDGSYEQYF. The CDR3 DNA is TGCGCCAGCAGCTTGGGGACAGACGGGAGCTACGAGCAGTACTTC. Using reference TRBV5-1 and TRBJ2-7 for the parts outside the CDR3, the full variable domain is KAGVTQTPRYLIKTRGQQVTLSCSPISGHRSVSWYQQTPGQGLQFLFEYFSETQRNKGNFPGRFSGRQFSNSRSEMNVSTLELGDSALYLCASSLGTDGSYEQYFGPGTRLTVT.

This clonotype was seen at least ten times. The chain joins TRBV6-6 to TRBJ2-7; TRBD1 agrees at 7 bases. CDR1 MNHNY and CDR2 SVGAGI come from the germline V gene (reference sequence). CDR3 size: 13 residues. Trimming at V came to 4 bases and at J to 4 bases, leaving 4 bases not matched to a gene. For the CDR3, the DNA is TGTGCCAGCAGTTGGGGACAGTTGTACGAGCAGTACTTC. This codes for CASSWGQLYEQYF.

The rearrangement links TRBV4-2 to TRBJ2-1, with TRBD2 matching over 11 bases. Unmatched junction bases numbered 13, after V lost 1 base and J lost 8 bases. CDR3 size: 18 residues. CDR1 LGHNA and CDR2 YNFKEQ come from the germline V gene. The CDR3, as DNA: TGTGCCAGCAGCCAAGGCGGGCAGGGTAGCGGGAGGGACGATGAGCAGTTCTTC. Amino acid sequence: CASSQGGQGSGRDDEQFF.

V and J are TRBV7-2 and TRBJ1-3; unclear D gene. Germline V gene sequence: CDR1 SGHTA, CDR2 FQGNSA. This CDR3 comprises 15 residues. V lost 8 bases to trimming and J lost 0 bases, with 14 bases between them. This chain's CDR3 is CASGPQLVSGNTIYF. As DNA, the CDR3 is TGTGCCAGCGGCCCTCAACTTGTCTCTGGAAACACCATATATTTT.

In this sample, this clonotype turned up a few times. The rearrangement joins TRBV20-1 to TRBJ2-7; 8 bases agree with TRBD2. The ends lost 6 bases at V and 3 bases at J; junction bases unmatched: 7. Germline CDR1 and CDR2: DFQATT and SNEGSKA (reference sequence). The CDR3 is made up of 13 amino acids. CDR3 sequence (DNA): TGCAGTGCCGCCGGCGGGGGGCTCTACGAGCAGTACTTC. It codes for CSAAGGGLYEQYF.

There are a few counts of this clonotype. The V and J genes are TRBV27 and TRBJ2-1; tentative D call: TRBD2 (7 bases). The length of the CDR3 is 14 residues. Germline loops: CDR1 MNHEY, CDR2 SMNVEV (reference sequence). Trimming removed 10 bases from V and 7 bases from J, with 20 bases in between. The CDR3 DNA reads TGTGCCACCAAGGGGGAGGGCCGTCTGAATGAGCAGTTCTTC. The encoded protein is CATKGEGRLNEQFF.

This clonotype was counted once. This chain links TRBV20-1 with TRBJ2-7, with 14 bases identical to TRBD2. V was pared by 5 bases and J by 4 bases, with 4 bases of the junction left unmatched. The CDR3 loop spans 14 amino acids. CDR1 and CDR2 from the germline V gene are DFQATT and SNEGSKA (reference sequence). In nucleotides, the CDR3 is TGCAGTGCTGGACTAGCGGGGGGCAAGTACGAGCAGTACTTC. The encoded protein is CSAGLAGGKYEQYF.

This clonotype turned up a few times. The chain joins TRBV6-1 to TRBJ2-3; D is perhaps TRBD1 (5 bases). Germline CDR1 reads MNHNS; CDR2 reads SASEGT. Trimming took 4 bases from V and 0 from J, leaving 11 bases between them. The CDR3 is 15 residues long. CDR3 in amino acids: CASSGEAGSTDTQYF. DNA of the CDR3: TGTGCCAGCAGTGGAGAGGCAGGGAGCACAGATACGCAGTATTTT.

V usage is TRBV20-1 and J usage is TRBJ2-1, with a weak D call TRBD2 (5 bases). Germline CDR1 and CDR2: DFQATT and SNEGSKA (reference sequence). V lost 0 bases and J lost 5, with 14 bases in between. The CDR3 loop spans 15 amino acids. The CDR3 nucleotides are TGCAGTGCTAGAGATTTTCGGAGAGGGAACAATGAGCAGTTCTTC. Translation: CSARDFRRGNNEQFF.

This clonotype was seen a handful of times. V and J are TRBV15 and TRBJ2-5; weak D call: TRBD2 (6 bases). The CDR3 loop spans 15 amino acids. V was pared by 0 bases and J by 1 base, with 9 bases between. CDR1 and CDR2 from the germline V gene are LNHNV and YYDKDF (reference sequence). The CDR3 nucleotides read TGTGCCACCAGCAGAGACCGGACTATCCAAGAGACCCAGTACTTC. Translated, it gives CATSRDRTIQETQYF.

There are a few counts of this clonotype. A read error is possible here, since a much larger clone lies one base away. The chain joins TRBV11-2 to TRBJ2-5; D is undetermined. The CDR3 has 13 residues. With 5 bases removed from V and 6 bases from J, the gap between germline ends came to 13 bases. Germline V gene sequence: CDR1 SGHAT, CDR2 FQNNGV. The CDR3 DNA reads TGTGCCAGCAGCGTGGAGCCATTGAAGACCCAGTACTTC. Its translation: CASSVEPLKTQYF.

V gene TRBV6-1 combines with J gene TRBJ1-5; D might be TRBD1 (5 bases). The CDR3 runs 16 residues. The germline gives CDR1 MNHNS, CDR2 SASEGT. Trimming removed 7 bases at V and 0 bases at J, with 16 bases between. DNA of the CDR3: TGTGCCAGCACGGCCGACAGCCGAGATAGCAATCAGCCCCAGCATTTT. This codes for CASTADSRDSNQPQHF.

This chain connects TRBV20-1 to TRBJ2-7; 7 nucleotides align to TRBD1. J was trimmed by 5 bases and V by 4 bases; bases with no gene match: 8. CDR1 DFQATT and CDR2 SNEGSKA come from the germline V gene (reference sequence). This CDR3 is 13 amino acids long. The CDR3 region is CSATRQGRDEQYF. The DNA for the CDR3 is TGCAGTGCTACAAGACAGGGAAGGGACGAGCAGTACTTC.

The rearrangement uses TRBV6-2 or TRBV6-3 and TRBJ2-3, with 7 bases matching TRBD1. The germline V gene encodes CDR1 MNHEY and CDR2 SVGEGT. The ends lost 6 bases at V and 7 bases at J; junction bases unmatched: 13. The CDR3 spans 15 residues. Here the CDR3 DNA reads TGTGCCAGCAGAACACAGGGGACCGAACAAAATACGCAGTATTTT. Protein sequence: CASRTQGTEQNTQYF.